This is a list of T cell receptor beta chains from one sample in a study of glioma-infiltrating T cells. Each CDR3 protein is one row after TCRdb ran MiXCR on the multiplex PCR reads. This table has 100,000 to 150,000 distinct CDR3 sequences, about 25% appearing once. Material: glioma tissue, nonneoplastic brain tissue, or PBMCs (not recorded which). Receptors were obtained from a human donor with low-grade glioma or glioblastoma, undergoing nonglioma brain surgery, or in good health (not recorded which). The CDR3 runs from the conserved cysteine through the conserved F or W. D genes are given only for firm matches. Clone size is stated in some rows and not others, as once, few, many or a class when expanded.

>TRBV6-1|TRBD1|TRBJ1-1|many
TGTGCCAGCAGTAAAGGGACAGGGAGGCTTGAAGCTTTCTTT
CASSKGTGRLEAFF
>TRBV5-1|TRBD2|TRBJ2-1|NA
TGCGCCAGCAGCTTGGGGCCTAGCGGCAGTGAGCAGTTCTTC
CASSLGPSGSEQFF
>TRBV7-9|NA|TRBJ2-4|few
TGTGCCAGCAGCCCTGACCGATGGTCGGACATTCAGTACTTC
CASSPDRWSDIQYF
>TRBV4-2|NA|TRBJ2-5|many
TGTGCCAGCCGGGGGACAACGCAAGAGACCCAGTACTTC
CASRGTTQETQYF
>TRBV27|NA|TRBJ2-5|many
TGTGCCAGCAGTTTATCGTGGGCCCAAGAGACCCAGTACTTC
CASSLSWAQETQYF
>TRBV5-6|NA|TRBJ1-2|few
TGTGCCAGCAGCTTGGGTCGACAGGTGAACAACTATGGCTACACCTTC
CASSLGRQVNNYGYTF
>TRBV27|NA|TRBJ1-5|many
TGTGCCAGCAGTTTTGACAGTTATCAGCCCCAGCATTTT
CASSFDSYQPQHF
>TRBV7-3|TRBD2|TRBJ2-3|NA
TGTGCCAGCAGCTTATCGGGAGGGGGCGCTAGCGGGGACCGCACAGATACGCAGTATTTT
CASSLSGGGASGDRTDTQYF
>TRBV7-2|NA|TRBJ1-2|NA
TGTGCCAGCAGCCCCAGCGGGACCTATGGCTACACCTTC
CASSPSGTYGYTF
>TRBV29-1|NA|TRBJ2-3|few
TGCAGCGTTGCGGTCAGGGGTTCGGGAGATACGCAGTATTTT
CSVAVRGSGDTQYF
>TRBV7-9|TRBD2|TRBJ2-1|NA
TGCGCCAGCAGCACGGGACTAGCGGGGGCCTGGGATGAGCAGTTCTTC
CASSTGLAGAWDEQFF
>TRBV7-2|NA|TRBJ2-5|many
TGTGCCAGCAGCTTAGGGAGGGGTGCTGGGACCCAAGAGACCCAGTACTTC
CASSLGRGAGTQETQYF
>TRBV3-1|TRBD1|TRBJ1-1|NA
TGTGCCAGCAGCCCAGCCAGGGGGCCTGAAGCTTTCTTT
CASSPARGPEAFF
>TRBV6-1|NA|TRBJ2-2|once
TGTGCCAGCAGTAAACTCCCAGGGGTCACCGGGGAGCTGTTTTTT
CASSKLPGVTGELFF
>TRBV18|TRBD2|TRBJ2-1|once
TGTGCCAGCTCACCCCCGGGACTAGCGGGGGGGTCCAATGAGCAGTTCTTC
CASSPPGLAGGSNEQFF
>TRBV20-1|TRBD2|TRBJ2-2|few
TGCAGTGCGATGCGGGGGGGCGTCACCGGGGAGCTGTTTTTT
CSAMRGGVTGELFF
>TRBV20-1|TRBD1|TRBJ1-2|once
TGCAGTGCTGAAGAAAACAGGGGATGGAACTATGGCTACACCTTC
CSAEENRGWNYGYTF
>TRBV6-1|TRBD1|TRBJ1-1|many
TGTGCCAGCCGGACAGGAGGAACTGAAGCTTTCTTT
CASRTGGTEAFF
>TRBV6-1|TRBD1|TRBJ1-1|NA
TGTGCCAGCAGTCCCCTTGCCGCCGGGACAGGGGAGACTGAAGCTTTCTTT
CASSPLAAGTGETEAFF
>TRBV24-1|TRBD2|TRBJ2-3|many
TGTGCCACCAGTGATTATCGAGCGGGGAGCACAGATACGCAGTATTTT
CATSDYRAGSTDTQYF
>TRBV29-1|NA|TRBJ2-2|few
TGCAGTTCGGGCCCGACGAACACCGGGGAGCTGTTTTTT
CSSGPTNTGELFF
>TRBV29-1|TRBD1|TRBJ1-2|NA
TGCAGCGTTGGGAGGACAGGGGGCCATGGAGGCTATGGCTACACCTTC
CSVGRTGGHGGYGYTF
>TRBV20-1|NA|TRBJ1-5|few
TGCAGTGCCACGGGTCCCATTGGAGAGCCCCAGCATTTT
CSATGPIGEPQHF
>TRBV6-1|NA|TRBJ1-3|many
TGTGCCAGCAGTGGAAGGGGAAGAAGCTCTGGAAACACCATATATTTT
CASSGRGRSSGNTIYF
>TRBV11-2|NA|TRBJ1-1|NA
TGTGCCAGCAGCTCTAGAGGGAACGGGTTCACTGAAGCTTTCTTT
CASSSRGNGFTEAFF
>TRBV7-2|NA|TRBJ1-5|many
TGTGCCAGCAGCCGACAGAACAATCAGCCCCAGCATTTT
CASSRQNNQPQHF
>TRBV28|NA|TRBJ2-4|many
TGTGCCAGCAGTTTAACAGGCATGGGCATTCAGTACTTC
CASSLTGMGIQYF
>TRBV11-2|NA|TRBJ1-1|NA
TGTGCCAGCAGCCCGGGACTGGGAAGCACTGAAGCTTTCTTT
CASSPGLGSTEAFF
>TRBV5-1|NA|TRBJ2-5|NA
TGCGCCAGCAGCTCCCATCGGGACAACCAAGAGACCCAGTACTTC
CASSSHRDNQETQYF
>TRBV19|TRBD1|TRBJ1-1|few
TGTGCCAGTAGTATAGCGGACAGGGTGGCTGAAGCTTTCTTT
CASSIADRVAEAFF
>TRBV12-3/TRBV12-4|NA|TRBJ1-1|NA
TGTGCCAGCAGCGTAGATGAGGGGACGGACACTGAAGCTTTCTTT
CASSVDEGTDTEAFF
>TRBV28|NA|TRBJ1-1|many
TGTGCCAGCAGTCTCTCCAGAGCCGGCACTGAAGCTTTCTTT
CASSLSRAGTEAFF
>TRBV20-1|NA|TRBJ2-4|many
TGCAGTGCTAGAGTGGGCGGGGAGAAGAACATTCAGTACTTC
CSARVGGEKNIQYF
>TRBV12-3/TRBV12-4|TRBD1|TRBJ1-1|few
TGTGCCAGCAGGGGACAGGGAGGGCTGGGGGGAGCTTTCTTT
CASRGQGGLGGAFF
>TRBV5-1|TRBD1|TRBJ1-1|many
TGCGCCAGCAGCCCGGAACAGGGGAGGCGGCAAGCTTTCTTT
CASSPEQGRRQAFF
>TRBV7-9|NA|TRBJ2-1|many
TGTGCCAGCAGCTTACAGCTTGCGGGGATATACAATGAGCAGTTCTTC
CASSLQLAGIYNEQFF
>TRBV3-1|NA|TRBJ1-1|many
TGTGCCAGCAGCCAGCACGGTGAAGCTTTCTTT
CASSQHGEAFF
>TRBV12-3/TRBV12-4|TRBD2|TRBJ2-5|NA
TGTGCCAGCAGTCAGAGTGGGACTAGCGGGGGGGCGGGCCAAGAGACCCAGTACTTC
CASSQSGTSGGAGQETQYF
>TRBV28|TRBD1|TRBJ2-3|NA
TGTGCCAGCAGCTCCCGGGACAGAGCAGATACGCAGTATTTT
CASSSRDRADTQYF
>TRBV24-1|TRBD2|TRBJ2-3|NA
TGTGCCACCAGTGACCTCTCCCGGGGGGGCGGCACAGATACGCAGTATTTT
CATSDLSRGGGTDTQYF
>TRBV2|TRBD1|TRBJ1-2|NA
TGTGCCAGCAGAGGGGACAGCAGGGGCCATGGCTACACCTTC
CASRGDSRGHGYTF
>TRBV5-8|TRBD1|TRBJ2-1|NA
TGTGCCAGCACCTCTAACAGGGGGCCCTACAATGAGCAGTTCTTC
CASTSNRGPYNEQFF
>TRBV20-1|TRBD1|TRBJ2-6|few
TGCAGTGCTAGTTCGGCAGGGGGCGCTGCTGGGGCCAACGTCCTGACTTTC
CSASSAGGAAGANVLTF
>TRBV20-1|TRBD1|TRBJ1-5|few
TGCAGTGCTGGACACAGGGGGCCTCAGCCCCAGCATTTT
CSAGHRGPQPQHF
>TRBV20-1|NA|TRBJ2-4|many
TGCAGTGCTAGGACCCCGGGGGCCGGCATTCAGTACTTC
CSARTPGAGIQYF
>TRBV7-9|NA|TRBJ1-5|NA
TGTGCCAGCAGCTTAGTACGGGCACACAATCAGCCCCAGCATTTT
CASSLVRAHNQPQHF
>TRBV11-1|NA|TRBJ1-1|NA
TGTGCCAGCAGCACTTACAGGGTTGGGACTGAAGCTTTCTTT
CASSTYRVGTEAFF
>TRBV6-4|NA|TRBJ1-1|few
TGTGCCAGCAAAATGTACGAGGGGTCGAACACTGAAGCTTTCTTT
CASKMYEGSNTEAFF
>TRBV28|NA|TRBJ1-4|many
TGTGCCAGCAGTTTCCTCGGTGAAAAACTGTTTTTT
CASSFLGEKLFF
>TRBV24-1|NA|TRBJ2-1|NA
TGTGCCACCAGTGATCAGACCAGGGAGGTCTACAATGAGCAGTTCTTC
CATSDQTREVYNEQFF
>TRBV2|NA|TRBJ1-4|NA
TGTGCCAGCAGTGAAGCTTTGGGTCAAGGGCGTGAAAAACTGTTTTTT
CASSEALGQGREKLFF